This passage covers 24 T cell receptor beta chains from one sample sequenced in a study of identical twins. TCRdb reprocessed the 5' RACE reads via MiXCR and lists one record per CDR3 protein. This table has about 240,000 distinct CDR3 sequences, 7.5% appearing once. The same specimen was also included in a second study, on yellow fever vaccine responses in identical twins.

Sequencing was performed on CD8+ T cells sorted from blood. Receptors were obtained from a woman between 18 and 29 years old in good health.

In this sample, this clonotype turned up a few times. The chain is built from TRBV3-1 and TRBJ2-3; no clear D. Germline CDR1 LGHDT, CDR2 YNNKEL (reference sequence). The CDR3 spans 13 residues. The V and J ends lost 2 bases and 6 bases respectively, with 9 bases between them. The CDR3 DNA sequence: TGTGCCAGCAGCCAAATGGCCTCGGATACGCAGTATTTT. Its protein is CASSQMASDTQYF.

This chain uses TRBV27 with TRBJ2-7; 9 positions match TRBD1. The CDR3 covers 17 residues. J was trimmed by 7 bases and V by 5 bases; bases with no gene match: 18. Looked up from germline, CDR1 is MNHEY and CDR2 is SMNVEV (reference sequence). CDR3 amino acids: CASSLPNPGQGLGEQYF. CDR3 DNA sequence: TGTGCCAGCAGTCTCCCTAACCCGGGACAGGGATTGGGGGAGCAGTACTTC.

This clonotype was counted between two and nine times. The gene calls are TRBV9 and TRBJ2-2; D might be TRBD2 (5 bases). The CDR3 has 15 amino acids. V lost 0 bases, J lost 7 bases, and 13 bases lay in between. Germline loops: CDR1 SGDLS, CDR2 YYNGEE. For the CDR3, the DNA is TGTGCCAGCAGCGTAGTAGGCCGGGGTGGCGGGGAGCTGTTTTTT. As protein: CASSVVGRGGGELFF. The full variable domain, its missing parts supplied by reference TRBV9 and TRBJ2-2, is DSGVTQTPKHLITATGQRVTLRCSPRSGDLSVYWYQQSLDQGLQFLIQYYNGEERAKGNILERFSAQQFPDLHSELNLSSLELGDSALYFCASSVVGRGGGELFFGEGSRLTVL.

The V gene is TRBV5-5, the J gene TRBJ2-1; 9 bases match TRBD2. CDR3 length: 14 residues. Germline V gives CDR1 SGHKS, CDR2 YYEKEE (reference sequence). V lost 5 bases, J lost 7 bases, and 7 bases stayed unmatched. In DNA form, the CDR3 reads TGTGCCAGCAGGTCTGGCGGGGGGGGTAATGAGCAGTTCTTC. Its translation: CASRSGGGGNEQFF.

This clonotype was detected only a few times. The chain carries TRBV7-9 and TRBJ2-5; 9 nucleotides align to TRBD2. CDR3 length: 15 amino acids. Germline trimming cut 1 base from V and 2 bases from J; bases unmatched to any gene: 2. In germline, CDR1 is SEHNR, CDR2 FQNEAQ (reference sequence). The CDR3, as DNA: TGTGCCAGCAGCTTAGTTGCGGGGGGGCAAGAGACCCAGTACTTC. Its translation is CASSLVAGGQETQYF.

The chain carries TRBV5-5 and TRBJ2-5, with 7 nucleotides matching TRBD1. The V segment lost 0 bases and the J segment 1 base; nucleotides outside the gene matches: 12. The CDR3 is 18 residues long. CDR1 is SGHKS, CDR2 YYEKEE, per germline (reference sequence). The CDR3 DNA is TGTGCCAGCAGCTTGGTCCCAATGACAGGGATTTTCCAAGAGACCCAGTACTTC. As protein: CASSLVPMTGIFQETQYF.

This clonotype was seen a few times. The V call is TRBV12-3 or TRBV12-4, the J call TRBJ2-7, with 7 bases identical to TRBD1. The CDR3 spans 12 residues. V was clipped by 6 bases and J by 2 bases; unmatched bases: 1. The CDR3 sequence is CASRGQAYEQYF. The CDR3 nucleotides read TGTGCCAGCAGAGGACAGGCCTACGAGCAGTACTTC.

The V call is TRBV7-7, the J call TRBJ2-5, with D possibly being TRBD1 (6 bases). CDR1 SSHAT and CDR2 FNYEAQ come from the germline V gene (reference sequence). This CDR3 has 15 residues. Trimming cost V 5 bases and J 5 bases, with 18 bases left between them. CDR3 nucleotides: TGTGCCAGCAGCCCAGGGAAGGGGGATGTGGAGACCCAGTACTTC. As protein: CASSPGKGDVETQYF.

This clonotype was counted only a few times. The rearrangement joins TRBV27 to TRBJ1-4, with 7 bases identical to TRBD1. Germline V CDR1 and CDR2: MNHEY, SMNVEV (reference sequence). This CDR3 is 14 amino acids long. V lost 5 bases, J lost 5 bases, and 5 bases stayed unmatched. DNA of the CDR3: TGTGCCAGCAGTCTGACAGGGAGGAATGAAAAACTGTTTTTT. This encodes CASSLTGRNEKLFF. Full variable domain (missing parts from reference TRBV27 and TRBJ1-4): EAQVTQNPRYLITVTGKKLTVTCSQNMNHEYMSWYRQDPGLGLRQIYYSMNVEVTDKGDVPEGYKVSRKEKRNFPLILESPSPNQTSLYFCASSLTGRNEKLFFGSGTQLSVL.

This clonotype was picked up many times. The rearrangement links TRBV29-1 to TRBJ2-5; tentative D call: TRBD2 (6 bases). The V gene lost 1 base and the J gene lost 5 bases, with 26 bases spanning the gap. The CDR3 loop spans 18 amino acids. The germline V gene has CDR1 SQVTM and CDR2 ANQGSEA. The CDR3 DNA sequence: TGCAGCGTTGAAGGGCTCCCCCCAATAGCGGAGCTAAGGGAGACCCAGTACTTC. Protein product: CSVEGLPPIAELRETQYF.

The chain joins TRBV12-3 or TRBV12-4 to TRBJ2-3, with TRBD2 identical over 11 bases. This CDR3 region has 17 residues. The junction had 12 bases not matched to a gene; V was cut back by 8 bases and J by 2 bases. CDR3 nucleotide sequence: TGTGCCAGCTGGGGGCTAGCGGGAGGCTCATCCACAGATACGCAGTATTTT. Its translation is CASWGLAGGSSTDTQYF.

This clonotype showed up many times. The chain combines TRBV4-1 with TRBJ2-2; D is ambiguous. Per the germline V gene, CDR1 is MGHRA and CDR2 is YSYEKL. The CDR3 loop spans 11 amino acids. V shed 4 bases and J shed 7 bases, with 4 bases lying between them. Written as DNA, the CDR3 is TGCGCCAGCAGCCGGGACGGGGAGCTGTTTTTT. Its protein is CASSRDGELFF.

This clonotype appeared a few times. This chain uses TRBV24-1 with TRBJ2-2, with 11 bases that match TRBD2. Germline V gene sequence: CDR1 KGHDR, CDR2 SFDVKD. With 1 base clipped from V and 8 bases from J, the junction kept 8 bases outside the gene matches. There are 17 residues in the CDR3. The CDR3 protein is CATSDFSGRLAGGELFF. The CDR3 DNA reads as TGTGCCACCAGTGATTTTTCGGGGAGACTAGCGGGAGGGGAGCTGTTTTTT.

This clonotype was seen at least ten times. CDR3 nucleotide sequence: TGTGCCAGCAGCTTAGGGGACGCCGGGGAGCTGTTTTTT. Translated: CASSLGDAGELFF. The V call is TRBV13, the J call TRBJ2-2; D remains ambiguous. Germline CDR1 and CDR2: PRHDT and FYEKMQ (reference sequence). CDR3 length: 13 amino acids. Trimming pared 0 bases from V and 6 bases from J, leaving 5 bases between.

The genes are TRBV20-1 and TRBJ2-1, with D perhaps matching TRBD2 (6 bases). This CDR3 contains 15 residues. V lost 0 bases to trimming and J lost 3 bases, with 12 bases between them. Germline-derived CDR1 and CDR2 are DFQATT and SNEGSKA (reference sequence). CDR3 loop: CSARDPRGIYNEQFF. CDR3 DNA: TGCAGTGCTAGAGATCCCCGCGGGATCTACAATGAGCAGTTCTTC.

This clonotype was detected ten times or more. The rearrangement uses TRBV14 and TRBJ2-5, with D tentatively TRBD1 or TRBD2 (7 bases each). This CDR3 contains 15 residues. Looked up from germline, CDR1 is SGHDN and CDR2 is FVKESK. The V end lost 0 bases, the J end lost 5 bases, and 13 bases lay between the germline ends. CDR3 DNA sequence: TGTGCCAGCAGCCAAGATCAGGGGGGGAAGGAGACCCAGTACTTC. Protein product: CASSQDQGGKETQYF.

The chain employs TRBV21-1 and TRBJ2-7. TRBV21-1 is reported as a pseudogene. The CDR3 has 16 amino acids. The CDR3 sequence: CASSKVVLERSYEQYF. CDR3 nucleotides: TGTGCCAGCAGCAAAGTAGTTCTGGAACGATCCTACGAGCAGTACTTC.

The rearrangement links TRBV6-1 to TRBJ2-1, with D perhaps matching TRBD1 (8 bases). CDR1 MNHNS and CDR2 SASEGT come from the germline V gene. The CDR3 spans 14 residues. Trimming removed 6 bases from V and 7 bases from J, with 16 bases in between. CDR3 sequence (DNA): TGTGCCAGCAGCCAAGGACAGGGAGGGAATGAGCAGTTCTTC. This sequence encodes CASSQGQGGNEQFF.

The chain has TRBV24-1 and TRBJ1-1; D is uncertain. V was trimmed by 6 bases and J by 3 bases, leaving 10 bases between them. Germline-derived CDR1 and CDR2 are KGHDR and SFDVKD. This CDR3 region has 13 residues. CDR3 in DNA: TGTGCCACCAGTAGCAGAGAGGACACTGAAGCTTTCTTT. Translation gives CATSSREDTEAFF.

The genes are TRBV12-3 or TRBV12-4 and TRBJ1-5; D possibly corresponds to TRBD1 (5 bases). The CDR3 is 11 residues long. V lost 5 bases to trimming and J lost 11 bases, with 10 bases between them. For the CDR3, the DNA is TGTGCCAGCAGTAGGGGCGCGTCCCAGCATTTT. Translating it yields CASSRGASQHF.

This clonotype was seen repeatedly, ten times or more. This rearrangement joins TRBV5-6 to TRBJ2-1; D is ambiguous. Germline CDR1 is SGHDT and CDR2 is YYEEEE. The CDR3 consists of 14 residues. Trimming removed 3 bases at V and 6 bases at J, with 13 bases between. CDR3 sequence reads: CASSSTGGSNEQFF. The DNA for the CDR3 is TGTGCCAGCAGCTCGACGGGTGGGTCCAATGAGCAGTTCTTC. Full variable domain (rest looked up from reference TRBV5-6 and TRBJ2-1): DAGVTQSPTHLIKTRGQQVTLRCSPKSGHDTVSWYQQALGQGPQFIFQYYEEEERQRGNFPDRFSGHQFPNYSSELNVNALLLGDSALYLCASSSTGGSNEQFFGPGTRLTVL.

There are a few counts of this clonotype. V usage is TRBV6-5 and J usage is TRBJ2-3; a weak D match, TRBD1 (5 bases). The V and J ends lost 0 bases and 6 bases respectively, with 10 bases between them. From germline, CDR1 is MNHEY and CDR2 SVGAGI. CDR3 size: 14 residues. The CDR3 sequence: CASSYSEAGDTQYF. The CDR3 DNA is TGTGCCAGCAGTTACTCAGAGGCAGGGGATACGCAGTATTTT.

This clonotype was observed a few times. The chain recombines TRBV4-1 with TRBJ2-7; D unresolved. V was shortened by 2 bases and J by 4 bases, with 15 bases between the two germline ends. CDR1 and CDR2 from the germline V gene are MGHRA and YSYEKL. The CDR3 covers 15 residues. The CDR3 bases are TGCGCCAGCAGCCAATTGCCCTCTGCGATTTACGAGCAGTACGTC. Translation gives CASSQLPSAIYEQYV.

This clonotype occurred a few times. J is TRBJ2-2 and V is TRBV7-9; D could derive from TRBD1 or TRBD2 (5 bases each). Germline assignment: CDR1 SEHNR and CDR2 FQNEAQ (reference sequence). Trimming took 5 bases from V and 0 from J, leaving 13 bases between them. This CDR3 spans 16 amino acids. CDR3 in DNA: TGTGCCAGCAGCCCCGCTGAGGGACCGAACACCGGGGAGCTGTTTTTT. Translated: CASSPAEGPNTGELFF. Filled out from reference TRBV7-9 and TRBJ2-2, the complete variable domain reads DTGVSQNPRHKITKRGQNVTFRCDPISEHNRLYWYRQTLGQGPEFLTYFQNEAQLEKSRLLSDRFSAERPKGSFSTLEIQRTEQGDSAMYLCASSPAEGPNTGELFFGEGSRLTVL.